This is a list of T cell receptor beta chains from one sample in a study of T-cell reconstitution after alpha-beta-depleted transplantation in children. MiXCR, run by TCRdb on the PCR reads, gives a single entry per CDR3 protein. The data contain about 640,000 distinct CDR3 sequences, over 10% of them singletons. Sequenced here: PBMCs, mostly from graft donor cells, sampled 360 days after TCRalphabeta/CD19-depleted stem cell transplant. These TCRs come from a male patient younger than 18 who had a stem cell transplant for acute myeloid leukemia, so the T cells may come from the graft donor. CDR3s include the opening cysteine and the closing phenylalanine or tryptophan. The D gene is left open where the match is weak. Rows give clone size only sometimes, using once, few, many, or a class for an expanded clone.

cdr3_nt: TGTGCCAGCAGCCGGAGTGACCCCTACGAGCAGTACTTC
cdr3_aa: CASSRSDPYEQYF
d_call: -
v_call: TRBV7-2
clone_size: few
j_call: TRBJ2-7

cdr3_nt: TGTGCCAGCAGCCCCCGGACTCCTCGGGGGGAGCAGTACTTC
cdr3_aa: CASSPRTPRGEQYF
d_call: -
v_call: TRBV11-2
clone_size: -
j_call: TRBJ2-7

cdr3_nt: TGCAGCGTTCCCGGGACAGGGGCCGAGCCCCAGCATTTT
cdr3_aa: CSVPGTGAEPQHF
d_call: TRBD1
v_call: TRBV29-1
clone_size: -
j_call: TRBJ1-5

cdr3_nt: TGTGCCAGCAGCCCTAGACAGGGACGTGGAAACACCATATATTTT
cdr3_aa: CASSPRQGRGNTIYF
d_call: TRBD1
v_call: TRBV7-3
clone_size: few
j_call: TRBJ1-3

cdr3_nt: TGTGCCAGCAGCTACACCGGGACTAGTAACGATGAGCAGTTCTTC
cdr3_aa: CASSYTGTSNDEQFF
d_call: TRBD2
v_call: TRBV7-3
clone_size: many
j_call: TRBJ2-1

cdr3_nt: TGTGCCAGCAACTTACAGGGGGTTTTACGGGCTTTCTTT
cdr3_aa: CASNLQGVLRAFF
d_call: TRBD1
v_call: TRBV12-3/TRBV12-4
clone_size: many
j_call: TRBJ1-1

cdr3_nt: TGCAGTGCTAGAGATTTCGTGGGGCCCTGGTCAAGGGAGCTGTTTTTT
cdr3_aa: CSARDFVGPWSRELFF
d_call: -
v_call: TRBV20-1
clone_size: -
j_call: TRBJ2-2

cdr3_nt: TGTGCCAGCAGTGGGACTAGTGAATGGACAGATACGCAGTATTTT
cdr3_aa: CASSGTSEWTDTQYF
d_call: TRBD2
v_call: TRBV7-3
clone_size: few
j_call: TRBJ2-3

cdr3_nt: TGTGCCAGCAGTTACGGTGGAGACACTGAAGCTTTCTTT
cdr3_aa: CASSYGGDTEAFF
d_call: -
v_call: TRBV6-5
clone_size: -
j_call: TRBJ1-1

cdr3_nt: TGTGCCTGGAGTGTATCTTACTACTACAATGAGCAGTTCTTC
cdr3_aa: CAWSVSYYYNEQFF
d_call: -
v_call: TRBV30
clone_size: few
j_call: TRBJ2-1

cdr3_nt: TGTGCCAGCAGTTACTTGGCGGGGTTTGCAGATACGCAGTATTTT
cdr3_aa: CASSYLAGFADTQYF
d_call: -
v_call: TRBV6-2/TRBV6-3
clone_size: -
j_call: TRBJ2-3

cdr3_nt: TGTGCCAGCAGTTTGTGGGTACAAGAGACCCAGTACTTC
cdr3_aa: CASSLWVQETQYF
d_call: -
v_call: TRBV12-3/TRBV12-4
clone_size: many
j_call: TRBJ2-5

cdr3_nt: TGCAGCGTTATTGGTCAACAGGGCCCGTCCTACGAGCAGTACTTC
cdr3_aa: CSVIGQQGPSYEQYF
d_call: -
v_call: TRBV29-1
clone_size: many
j_call: TRBJ2-7

cdr3_nt: TGTGCCAGCAGCTTAGTTGGTAGTGGGAGCTTCGGAGATACGCAGTATTTT
cdr3_aa: CASSLVGSGSFGDTQYF
d_call: -
v_call: TRBV11-2
clone_size: few
j_call: TRBJ2-3

cdr3_nt: TGCAGTGTTGGGGGACTAGCGGGAGTGGGGGAGACCCAGTACTTC
cdr3_aa: CSVGGLAGVGETQYF
d_call: TRBD2
v_call: TRBV20-1
clone_size: few
j_call: TRBJ2-5

cdr3_nt: TGCAGTGCTTATCCGGGACCAACCTACCAAGAGACCCAGTACTTC
cdr3_aa: CSAYPGPTYQETQYF
d_call: -
v_call: TRBV20-1
clone_size: -
j_call: TRBJ2-5

cdr3_nt: TGTGCCAGCAGAAGGACACTAGCGTCGCCACAAGAGACCCAGTACTTC
cdr3_aa: CASRRTLASPQETQYF
d_call: TRBD2
v_call: TRBV28
clone_size: -
j_call: TRBJ2-5

cdr3_nt: TGCAGTGCCTCAAAGACGGGACTAGCGGGAGAGACCCAGTACTTC
cdr3_aa: CSASKTGLAGETQYF
d_call: TRBD2
v_call: TRBV20-1
clone_size: -
j_call: TRBJ2-5

cdr3_nt: TGTGCCAGCAGCCCACCCCGACAGGGAGGCTATGGCTACACCTTC
cdr3_aa: CASSPPRQGGYGYTF
d_call: TRBD1
v_call: TRBV28
clone_size: many
j_call: TRBJ1-2

cdr3_nt: TGCGCCAGCCTCGGGAGCGGATCTAGCACAGATACGCAGTATTTT
cdr3_aa: CASLGSGSSTDTQYF
d_call: -
v_call: TRBV5-1
clone_size: -
j_call: TRBJ2-3

cdr3_nt: TGTGCCAGCAGTGAATTACGTAGGAACACTGAAGCTTTCTTT
cdr3_aa: CASSELRRNTEAFF
d_call: -
v_call: TRBV6-1
clone_size: few
j_call: TRBJ1-1

cdr3_nt: TGTGCCAGCAGAAGGACCACCTACGAGCAGTACTTC
cdr3_aa: CASRRTTYEQYF
d_call: -
v_call: TRBV25-1
clone_size: many
j_call: TRBJ2-7

cdr3_nt: TGTGCCAGCAGTTCCGGGGTCCCTAGGCGAGCTTTCTTT
cdr3_aa: CASSSGVPRRAFF
d_call: -
v_call: TRBV28
clone_size: -
j_call: TRBJ1-1

cdr3_nt: TGTGCCAGCAGCACTCTTGGCGGGTCCTACGAGCAGTACTTC
cdr3_aa: CASSTLGGSYEQYF
d_call: -
v_call: TRBV6-1
clone_size: few
j_call: TRBJ2-7

cdr3_nt: TGTGCCAGCAGTTTAACGCAACTTATTGGGCAGTTCTTC
cdr3_aa: CASSLTQLIGQFF
d_call: -
v_call: TRBV12-3/TRBV12-4
clone_size: many
j_call: TRBJ2-1

cdr3_nt: TGTGCCAGCAGCCAAGATATGGGACTACCCTACAATGAGCAGTTCTTC
cdr3_aa: CASSQDMGLPYNEQFF
d_call: TRBD2
v_call: TRBV14
clone_size: once
j_call: TRBJ2-1

cdr3_nt: TGTGCTGGGGACAGGGCCGGGGCCAACGTCCTGACTTTC
cdr3_aa: CAGDRAGANVLTF
d_call: TRBD1
v_call: TRBV7-2
clone_size: -
j_call: TRBJ2-6

cdr3_nt: TGCGCCAGCAGCTTGGATGTCGGACCAGCCAGCGAGACCCAGTACTTC
cdr3_aa: CASSLDVGPASETQYF
d_call: -
v_call: TRBV5-1
clone_size: many
j_call: TRBJ2-5

cdr3_nt: TGTGCCAGTAGTCTCTCCGGGACTCCCAATGAGCAGTTCTTC
cdr3_aa: CASSLSGTPNEQFF
d_call: -
v_call: TRBV19
clone_size: -
j_call: TRBJ2-1

cdr3_nt: TGTGCCAGCAGTACAGCGGGGTACGGAGAGACCCAGTACTTC
cdr3_aa: CASSTAGYGETQYF
d_call: TRBD2
v_call: TRBV28
clone_size: many
j_call: TRBJ2-5

cdr3_nt: TGTGCCAGCAGCCAAACCCTCCAGGGTACTGAAGCTTTCTTT
cdr3_aa: CASSQTLQGTEAFF
d_call: -
v_call: TRBV3-1
clone_size: -
j_call: TRBJ1-1

cdr3_nt: TGTGCCAGCAGCCACGGGGGACTAGCGGTCTACGAGCAGTACTTC
cdr3_aa: CASSHGGLAVYEQYF
d_call: TRBD2
v_call: TRBV7-3
clone_size: -
j_call: TRBJ2-7

cdr3_nt: TGCAGCGTTGAAGACGGACAGGAAACAGCCTACGAGCAGTACTTC
cdr3_aa: CSVEDGQETAYEQYF
d_call: TRBD1
v_call: TRBV29-1
clone_size: -
j_call: TRBJ2-7

cdr3_nt: TGTGCCAGCAGTAAGCTCTTAGCGGGAGGGTACAATGAGCAGTTCTTC
cdr3_aa: CASSKLLAGGYNEQFF
d_call: TRBD2
v_call: TRBV7-2
clone_size: few
j_call: TRBJ2-1

cdr3_nt: TGTGCCAGCTCACGATCCTTGGGGAACGAGCAGTACTTC
cdr3_aa: CASSRSLGNEQYF
d_call: -
v_call: TRBV18
clone_size: -
j_call: TRBJ2-7

cdr3_nt: TGCGCCAGCAGCTTGGCGCGATACAATGAGCAGTTCTTC
cdr3_aa: CASSLARYNEQFF
d_call: -
v_call: TRBV5-1
clone_size: few
j_call: TRBJ2-1

cdr3_nt: TGCAGCGTTGTGGTAGCGGAAGCTCCAAGTGCGGAGACCCAGTACTTC
cdr3_aa: CSVVVAEAPSAETQYF
d_call: -
v_call: TRBV29-1
clone_size: few
j_call: TRBJ2-5

cdr3_nt: TGTGCCAGCAGTCCCCGCCCTCGGTCAGATACGCAGTATTTT
cdr3_aa: CASSPRPRSDTQYF
d_call: -
v_call: TRBV28
clone_size: few
j_call: TRBJ2-3

cdr3_nt: TGTGCCAGCAGAGGTTGGGAGCATGAGCAGTTCTTC
cdr3_aa: CASRGWEHEQFF
d_call: -
v_call: TRBV27
clone_size: -
j_call: TRBJ2-1

cdr3_nt: TGTGCCATCAGTTCGCAAGCGGGGGCCAACGTCCTGACTTTC
cdr3_aa: CAISSQAGANVLTF
d_call: -
v_call: TRBV10-3
clone_size: -
j_call: TRBJ2-6